This T cell receptor (beta chain) derives from a study of breast tumors, draining lymph nodes, adjacent tissues. Axillary draining lymph nodes of breast cancer patients supplied the node samples. With regard to this clonotype: Its antigen is unidentified.

TCRdb re-called the multiplex PCR reads with MiXCR, one entry per CDR3 protein. The sample lists under 150,000 distinct CDR3 sequences, 20% occurring once. The CDR3 is 18 residues long. V was clipped by 3 bases and J by 7 bases; unmatched bases: 14. Germline assignment: CDR1 SGHVS and CDR2 FNYEAQ. Study-wide points: Tumor repertoires ranked between lymph nodes and nontumor tissue in diversity, with V and J gene preferences. Findings are consistent with lymph node origin and intratumoral expansion of most tumor T cells. Tumor T cell lymph node origin was a supported hypothesis, not proven. Luminal-like breast cancer showed significantly higher tumor–nontumor repertoire similarity than basal-like.

This receptor was obtained from a female donor with breast cancer. Some clones in this sample may be carry-over from other donors' samples. The V call is TRBV7-6, the J call TRBJ2-1; 11 bases fit TRBD2. Sample: axillary lymph node tissue. CDR3 amino acids: CASSLRWGSGGEGNEQFF. CDR3 coding DNA: TGTGCCAGCAGCTTGCGGTGGGGTAGCGGGGGGGAGGGGAATGAGCAGTTCTTC.